These 27 T cell receptor beta chains originate from one sample sequenced in a study of shared clonotypes between healthy human individuals. TCRdb keeps only in-frame clones here, not all; method: immunoSEQ multiplex PCR. The table records approximately 1.9 million clones, 90% to 95% of them present only once. In the naive CD8 group, cells lacked CD45RO and were positively selected for CCR7, so terminally differentiated effector memory CD45RA+ cells were left out. The sample taken for sequencing was naive CD8+ T cells from PBMCs. These receptors were obtained from a man aged 18 to 29 in good health. Some clones in this sample may be carry-over from other donors' samples.

This chain connects TRBV4-3 to TRBJ2-5; no clear D gene. Germline CDR1 and CDR2: LGHNA and YSLEER. V dropped 2 bases and J dropped 5 bases, with 15 bases sitting between them. The CDR3 is 15 amino acids. The CDR3 DNA follows: TGCGCCAGCAGCCAATACCCAAAGGGCCGGGAGACCCAGTACTTC. As protein: CASSQYPKGRETQYF.

The chain links TRBV6-5 to TRBJ2-7, with D perhaps being TRBD1 or TRBD2 (6 bases each). This CDR3 contains 14 residues. Trimming removed 4 bases at V and 1 base at J, with 11 bases between. Germline V lookup: CDR1 MNHEY, CDR2 SVGAGI. CDR3 sequence: CASSFGGVSYEQYF. The DNA for the CDR3 is TGTGCCAGCAGTTTCGGGGGCGTATCCTACGAGCAGTACTTC.

The chain has TRBV7-8 and TRBJ2-7; D is possibly TRBD1 (6 bases). Trimming removed 3 bases at V and 4 bases at J, with 22 bases between. CDR1 and CDR2 (germline): SGHVS, FQNEAQ. This CDR3 contains 17 residues. The CDR3 loop is CASSFGKGGSEKYEQYF. The CDR3 nucleotides read TGTGCCAGCAGCTTCGGGAAAGGGGGTAGCGAAAAATACGAGCAGTACTTC.

The V call is TRBV7-9, the J call TRBJ1-3; 9 bases line up with TRBD1. The CDR3 extends over 17 amino acids. CDR1 and CDR2 (germline): SEHNR, FQNEAQ (reference sequence). Trimming cost V 5 bases and J 4 bases; bases outside gene matches: 12. Here the CDR3 reads CASSPRARDRVGNTIYF. The DNA of the CDR3 is TGTGCCAGCAGCCCTCGGGCCCGGGACAGGGTGGGAAACACCATATATTTT.

The V call is TRBV13, the J call TRBJ1-1, with TRBD1 identical over 8 bases. The V segment lost 0 bases and the J segment 5 bases; nucleotides outside the gene matches: 11. This CDR3 region has 17 residues. CDR1 and CDR2 (germline): PRHDT, FYEKMQ (reference sequence). CDR3 DNA: TGTGCCAGCAGCTTAGGCCCTATACAGGGGGAGGGAACTGAAGCTTTCTTT. It specifies CASSLGPIQGEGTEAFF.

This chain joins TRBV27 and TRBJ2-7, with D possibly TRBD1 on 5 matching bases. The V end was cut by 8 bases, the J end by 2 bases, with 7 bases between. The CDR3 has 11 amino acids. Germline CDR1 MNHEY, CDR2 SMNVEV (reference sequence). In DNA, the CDR3 is TGTGCCAGCGGGGCCCCCTACGAGCAGTACTTC. This encodes CASGAPYEQYF.

The CDR3 spells CASSLEGGTSTDTQYF. The DNA of the CDR3 is TGCGCCAGCAGCTTGGAGGGCGGAACTAGCACAGATACGCAGTATTTT. The rearrangement joins TRBV5-1 to TRBJ2-3; D unclear. V was pared by 0 bases and J by 0 bases, with 11 bases between. This CDR3 is built from 16 residues. Germline lookup yields CDR1 SGHRS and CDR2 YFSETQ.

This chain uses TRBV5-1 with TRBJ2-1; a weak D match, TRBD1 (6 bases). V was cut by 3 bases and J by 2 bases, with 18 bases left in between. Germline V gene lookup returns CDR1 SGHRS and CDR2 YFSETQ. The CDR3 spans 17 residues. This CDR3 is CASSWRLQGFAYNEQFF. CDR3 coding DNA: TGCGCCAGCAGCTGGCGGCTCCAGGGGTTTGCCTACAATGAGCAGTTCTTC.

Turning to this clone: Other DNA variants within this sample encode the same CDR3. This sequence joins TRBV27 and TRBJ2-7; D is ambiguous. Germline V gives CDR1 MNHEY, CDR2 SMNVEV (reference sequence). This CDR3 comprises 13 residues. V was shortened by 9 bases and J by 0 bases, with 12 bases between the two germline ends. This CDR3 is CASSLDPSYEQYF. The CDR3 nucleotides read TGTGCCAGTAGCCTAGACCCCTCCTACGAGCAGTACTTC.

The J gene is TRBJ1-5, the V gene TRBV28, with D possibly matching TRBD1 (6 bases). Germline loops: CDR1 MDHEN, CDR2 SYDVKM. V gave up 6 bases and J gave up 1 base, with 13 bases separating them. The length of the CDR3 is 15 residues. CDR3 loop: CASRLQGRSNQPQHF. The CDR3 nucleotides are TGTGCCAGCAGGCTACAGGGAAGAAGCAATCAGCCCCAGCATTTT.

The chain carries TRBV27 and TRBJ2-1, with 8 bases fitting TRBD2. CDR3 length equals 17 residues. V lost 3 bases, J lost 2 bases, and 9 bases stayed unmatched. Per the germline V gene, CDR1 is MNHEY and CDR2 is SMNVEV (reference sequence). The CDR3 bases are TGTGCCAGCAGTTTTCTGGCTCCGGGAGGGCCCTACAATGAGCAGTTCTTC. Amino acids: CASSFLAPGGPYNEQFF.

This chain links TRBV27 with TRBJ2-1; D possibly uses TRBD1 or TRBD2 (6 bases each). Trimming left V 1 base short and J 8 bases short, with 18 bases between. This CDR3 is built from 16 residues. Germline-derived CDR1 and CDR2 are MNHEY and SMNVEV (reference sequence). For the CDR3, the DNA is TGTGCCAGCAGTTTATTGTGGGGGGCGGGTTACTATGAGCAGTTCTTC. It codes for CASSLLWGAGYYEQFF.

V and J are TRBV5-1 and TRBJ2-5; D possibly corresponds to TRBD1 (6 bases). The CDR3 consists of 14 residues. Germline assignment: CDR1 SGHRS and CDR2 YFSETQ. V gave up 0 bases and J gave up 11 bases, with 17 bases separating them. The CDR3 DNA is TGCGCCAGCAGCTTGGTTGGCAGGGGTTGGGAGCAGTACTTC. This translates into CASSLVGRGWEQYF.

The chain combines TRBV5-8 with TRBJ1-5, with D perhaps matching TRBD1 (6 bases). Germline V lookup: CDR1 SGHTS, CDR2 YDEGEE. The germline V and J ends were trimmed by 7 bases and 0 bases, with 17 bases remaining between them. This CDR3 comprises 16 residues. Here the CDR3 reads CASLPGGATSNQPQHF. The CDR3 DNA reads TGTGCCAGCTTGCCCGGGGGGGCAACTAGCAATCAGCCCCAGCATTTT.

The chain uses TRBV5-1 and TRBJ1-4; 9 bases fit TRBD1. CDR1 is SGHRS, CDR2 YFSETQ, per germline. J was trimmed by 7 bases and V by 4 bases; bases with no gene match: 8. The CDR3 contains 15 residues. CDR3 coding DNA: TGCGCCAGCAGCCACCGGGACAGGGAAGCTGAAAAACTGTTTTTT. This encodes CASSHRDREAEKLFF.

The chain recombines TRBV30 with TRBJ2-5; possible D gene TRBD2, 6 bases. This CDR3 has 18 residues. Germline assignment: CDR1 GTSNPN and CDR2 SVGIG (reference sequence). Trimming removed 0 bases from V and 1 base from J, with 21 bases in between. CDR3 bases: TGTGCCTGGAGTGTAGGGGTAGCGGATGATTTATTCCAAGAGACCCAGTACTTC. It translates to CAWSVGVADDLFQETQYF.

Note on this clone: Its ends do not fully match the called genes, so a read error is possible. The rearrangement joins TRBV30 to TRBJ2-7; TRBD2 is a possible D gene (7 bases). Germline CDR1 GTSNPN, CDR2 SVGIG (reference sequence). The CDR3 sequence is 14 residues long. CDR3 sequence: CAGRGHPSSGEQYF. The CDR3 nucleotides are TGTGCCGGGAGGGGACACCCGTCCTCGGGCGAGCAGTACTTC.

The V call is TRBV9, the J call TRBJ2-3, with no clear D. V was trimmed by 0 bases and J by 2 bases, leaving 13 bases between them. Germline V gene data show CDR1 as SGDLS and CDR2 as YYNGEE. This CDR3 region has 16 residues. The CDR3 DNA is TGTGCCAGCAGCGTAGCTCTTACCGTGGCCACAGATACGCAGTATTTT. Protein: CASSVALTVATDTQYF.

This clone showed up just a few times. Other DNA sequences within the sample encode an identical CDR3. J is TRBJ1-2 and V is TRBV25-1; 9 bases align to TRBD1. The CDR3 runs to 14 residues. Germline loops: CDR1 MGHDK, CDR2 SYGVNS. With 0 bases clipped from V and 8 bases from J, the junction kept 4 bases outside the gene matches. The CDR3 is CASSEYRTGDGYTF. The DNA of the CDR3 is TGTGCCAGCAGTGAATATCGGACAGGGGACGGCTACACCTTC.

The chain is built from TRBV28 and TRBJ1-2, with D perhaps TRBD1 (6 bases). Per germline, CDR1 MDHEN and CDR2 SYDVKM. The length of the CDR3 is 17 residues. With 2 bases removed from V and 4 bases from J, the gap between germline ends came to 20 bases. Written as DNA, the CDR3 is TGTGCCAGCAGTTTAGGGCCACGGACAGACCAGTTCTATGGCTACACCTTC. Its translation is CASSLGPRTDQFYGYTF.

The J gene is TRBJ2-3, the V gene TRBV9, with 8 bases fitting TRBD2. The germline V gene encodes CDR1 SGDLS and CDR2 YYNGEE. CDR3 length: 21 residues. Trimming removed 5 bases from V and 0 bases from J; junction bases left unmatched: 23. DNA for the CDR3: TGTGCCAGCAGTCGTTCATGGGACATAAGCGGGAGTAGGCAAAGCACAGATACGCAGTATTTT. It is translated as CASSRSWDISGSRQSTDTQYF.

V is TRBV5-6 and J is TRBJ2-7; the D is unclear. The V end was cut by 0 bases, the J end by 3 bases, with 10 bases between. CDR1 and CDR2 (germline): SGHDT, YYEEEE. The CDR3 covers 14 residues. In nucleotides, the CDR3 is TGTGCCAGCAGCTTGGGTCTAGTGTTCTACGAGCAGTACTTC. This translates into CASSLGLVFYEQYF.

The genes are TRBV25-1 and TRBJ2-1, with unresolved D. V lost 6 bases to trimming and J lost 4 bases, with 16 bases between them. The CDR3 totals 15 residues. The V gene's germline CDR1 is MGHDK and CDR2 SYGVNS. Here the CDR3 reads CASRVGTGRYNEQFF. CDR3 nucleotides: TGTGCCAGCAGAGTAGGTACCGGACGGTACAATGAGCAGTTCTTC.

The V and J genes are TRBV29-1 and TRBJ2-6; weak D call: TRBD1 (7 bases). Per the germline V gene, CDR1 is SQVTM and CDR2 is ANQGSEA. CDR3 length: 17 residues. Trimming removed 7 bases from V and 0 bases from J, with 19 bases in between. CDR3 nucleotide sequence: TGCAGCGCCTATGACAGGGACTTTAGCTCTGGGGCCAACGTCCTGACTTTC. Amino acids: CSAYDRDFSSGANVLTF.

The chain carries TRBV15 and TRBJ2-7; D possibly matches TRBD1 or TRBD2 (5 bases each). Trimming pared 0 bases from V and 4 bases from J, leaving 13 bases between. The length of the CDR3 is 15 residues. The germline V gene has CDR1 LNHNV and CDR2 YYDKDF (reference sequence). As DNA, the CDR3 is TGTGCCACCAGCAGAGACCGGGACCCCAAGTACGAGCAGTACTTC. Encoded protein: CATSRDRDPKYEQYF.

The chain couples TRBV9 to TRBJ1-1; D is perhaps TRBD1 (5 bases). V lost 2 bases and J lost 4, with 18 bases in between. The CDR3 covers 16 residues. Germline-derived CDR1 and CDR2 are SGDLS and YYNGEE. CDR3: CASSVNPRGEGTEAFF. The CDR3 DNA follows: TGTGCCAGCAGCGTGAACCCTAGGGGCGAGGGCACTGAAGCTTTCTTT.

V is TRBV6-5 and J is TRBJ1-5; D remains ambiguous. Trimming cost V 6 bases and J 0 bases, with 12 bases left between them. Germline lookup yields CDR1 MNHEY and CDR2 SVGAGI. The CDR3 is 15 amino acids. In DNA form, the CDR3 reads TGTGCCAGCAGCCTAGGATTTTATAGCAATCAGCCCCAGCATTTT. Its protein is CASSLGFYSNQPQHF.